Below are 7 T cell receptor beta chains sequenced from a single sample in a study of T cell repertoires in cytomegalovirus infection (dated by TCRdb to between 2019 and 2020). TCRdb names Illumina HiSeq 1500 as the instrument used. The public reads were quality trimmed at Q25 with fastp and then assembled into clones with MiXCR by TCRdb, keeping productive beta chains. Under each unique CDR3 protein, matching rows form one entry showing the most common genes and DNA. The sample includes almost 550,000 distinct CDR3 sequences, with 16% observed a single time. The ten largest clones take up 20% to 30% of the sample. Source material: CD8+ T cells from PBMCs. The origin of the receptors is a human donor in good health (CMV status not recorded). Some clones in this sample may be carry-over from other donors' samples.

The chain recombines TRBV27 with TRBJ2-1, with D perhaps matching TRBD2 (6 bases). This CDR3 has 19 amino acids. CDR1 is MNHEY, CDR2 SMNVEV, per germline (reference sequence). V was pared by 5 bases and J by 0 bases, with 23 bases between. The CDR3 sequence is CASSTRRASGTGSYNEQFF. The CDR3 region has the DNA TGTGCCAGCAGTACCCGGAGGGCATCCGGGACTGGCTCCTACAATGAGCAGTTCTTC.

The chain joins TRBV27 to TRBJ2-7; D remains unclear. V was pared by 8 bases and J by 2 bases, with 13 bases between. The CDR3 sequence is 13 residues long. Germline V lookup: CDR1 MNHEY, CDR2 SMNVEV (reference sequence). CDR3 sequence: CASGEAQTYEQYF. Here the CDR3 DNA reads TGTGCCAGCGGCGAGGCACAGACCTACGAGCAGTACTTC.

This clonotype was detected only a few times. The chain is built from TRBV28 and TRBJ2-5; no clear D. From germline, CDR1 is MDHEN and CDR2 SYDVKM. Trimming left V 6 bases short and J 2 bases short, with 16 bases between. CDR3 length: 15 residues. CDR3 in amino acids: CASRASEGGQETQYF. For the CDR3, the DNA is TGTGCCAGCAGGGCATCCGAAGGTGGGCAAGAGACCCAGTACTTC.

This clonotype has a single count. The chain recombines TRBV28 with TRBJ2-1; weak D call: TRBD2 (5 bases). The CDR3 has 17 amino acids. Germline V lookup: CDR1 MDHEN, CDR2 SYDVKM. Trimming took 3 bases from V and 4 from J, leaving 19 bases between them. In nucleotides, the CDR3 is TGTGCCAGCAGTTTCCCCCCCAGCGGAACTTCATACAATGAGCAGTTCTTC. It translates to CASSFPPSGTSYNEQFF.

This clonotype was detected a few times. This rearrangement joins TRBV27 to TRBJ2-2, with 8 bases matching TRBD2. The CDR3 consists of 13 residues. V was clipped by 8 bases and J by 4 bases; unmatched bases: 3. Germline assignment: CDR1 MNHEY and CDR2 SMNVEV (reference sequence). The CDR3 DNA reads as TGTGCCAGCCGGGGGGGGAGCACCGGGGAGCTGTTTTTT. Translating gives CASRGGSTGELFF.

This clonotype occurred many times. The chain has TRBV7-8 and TRBJ1-1; D gene uncertain. V was trimmed by 5 bases and J by 1 base, leaving 14 bases between them. Germline CDR1 and CDR2: SGHVS and FQNEAQ. The CDR3 is 15 residues long. The CDR3 region is CASSGRTEGNTEAFF. CDR3 nucleotides: TGTGCCAGCAGCGGACGGACGGAGGGGAACACTGAAGCTTTCTTT.

Of note for this clonotype: The germline gene is not matched at one end of the junction; a read error may be the cause. The chain is built from TRBV4-2 and TRBJ2-1; D is perhaps TRBD2 (6 bases). This CDR3 is 15 amino acids long. The V gene's germline CDR1 is LGHNA and CDR2 YNFKEQ. CDR3 residues: CASDPRTGSGDEQLF. In DNA, the CDR3 is TGTGCCAGCGACCCTCGGACGGGTAGCGGCGATGAGCAGCTCTTC.